This TCR beta chain derives from a study of blood T cell repertoires in COVID-19. The wider study: The United States, Italy and Spain were the sources of the acute and convalescent COVID-19 samples. Nucleic acid was either cDNA or gDNA, and it came from T cells, B-cell-depleted T cells, or PBMCs.

Generated by immunoSEQ multiplex PCR, the TCRdb table keeps only in-frame clones and is missing some. The profile covers 400,000 or so clones, with around nine tenths appearing a single time and around 3% taken by the ten largest. This CDR3 contains 18 residues. J lost 4 bases, V lost 1 base, and 9 bases had no gene match. Germline-derived CDR1 and CDR2 are SGHRS and YFSETQ. The sample consisted of peripheral blood. The receptor was isolated from a human donor in a cohort sampled during active COVID-19. The chain has TRBV5-1 and TRBJ2-2, with TRBD1 matching 11 bases. The CDR3, as DNA: TGCGCCAGCAGCTTGCAATCTATCGGGACAGGGGGCACCGGGGAGCTGTTTTTT. Its translation is CASSLQSIGTGGTGELFF.